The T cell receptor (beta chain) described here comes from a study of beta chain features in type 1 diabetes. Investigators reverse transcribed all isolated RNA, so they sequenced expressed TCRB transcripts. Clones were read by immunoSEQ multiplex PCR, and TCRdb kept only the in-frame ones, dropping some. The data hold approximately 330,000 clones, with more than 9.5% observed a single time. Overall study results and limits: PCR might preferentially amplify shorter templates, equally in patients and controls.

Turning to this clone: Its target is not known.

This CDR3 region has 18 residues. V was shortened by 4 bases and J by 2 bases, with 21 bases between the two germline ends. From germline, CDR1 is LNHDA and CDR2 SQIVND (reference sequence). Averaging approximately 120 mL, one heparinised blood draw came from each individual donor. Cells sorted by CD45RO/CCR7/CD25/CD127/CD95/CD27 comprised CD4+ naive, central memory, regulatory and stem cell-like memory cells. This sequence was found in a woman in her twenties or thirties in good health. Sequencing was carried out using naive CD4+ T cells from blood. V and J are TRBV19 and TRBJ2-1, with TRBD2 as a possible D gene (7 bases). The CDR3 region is CASSSLSGLGGAYNEQFF. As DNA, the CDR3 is TGTGCCAGTAGTAGCCTTAGCGGGTTAGGGGGGGCCTACAATGAGCAGTTCTTC.